This TCR beta chain is drawn from a study of blood T cells in healthy people across ages. For the second PCR, which ran for about 7 to 11 cycles, a sample-barcoded 5' primer and a J-beta primer mix were used. TCRdb reprocessed the 5' RACE reads via MiXCR and lists one record per CDR3 protein. Here the sample spans around 1.5 million distinct CDR3 sequences, 59% being singletons. General study points: Strong correlation linked observed beta diversity and percent naive T cells.

Trimming removed 5 bases at V and 8 bases at J, with 21 bases between. CDR3 length: 15 residues. Germline V gives CDR1 SEHNR, CDR2 FQNEAQ (reference sequence). Comment on this clonotype: What it binds is unknown.

The sequencing input was blood. The genes are TRBV7-9 and TRBJ1-2; D may be TRBD1 (5 bases). The source is a man aged 18 to 30 in good health. The CDR3 sequence is CASSPGRWSGGGYTF. In DNA form, the CDR3 reads TGTGCCAGCAGCCCCGGCAGGTGGTCGGGGGGAGGCTACACCTTC.